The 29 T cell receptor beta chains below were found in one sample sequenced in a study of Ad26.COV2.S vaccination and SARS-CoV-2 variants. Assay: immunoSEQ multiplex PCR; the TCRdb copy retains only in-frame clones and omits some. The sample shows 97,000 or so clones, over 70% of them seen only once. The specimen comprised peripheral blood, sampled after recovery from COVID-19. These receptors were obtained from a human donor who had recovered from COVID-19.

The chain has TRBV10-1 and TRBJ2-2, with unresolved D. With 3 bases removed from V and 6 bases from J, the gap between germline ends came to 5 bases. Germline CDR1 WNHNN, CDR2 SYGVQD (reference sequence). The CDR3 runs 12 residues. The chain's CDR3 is CASSEGSGELFF. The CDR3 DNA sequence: TGCGCCAGCAGTGAAGGATCCGGGGAGCTGTTTTTT.

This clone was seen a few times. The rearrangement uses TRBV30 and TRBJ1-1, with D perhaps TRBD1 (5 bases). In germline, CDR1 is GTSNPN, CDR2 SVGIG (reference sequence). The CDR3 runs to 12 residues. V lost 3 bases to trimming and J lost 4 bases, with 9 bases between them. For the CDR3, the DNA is TGTGCCTGGAGACTCAGGGTCACTGAAGCTTTCTTT. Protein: CAWRLRVTEAFF.

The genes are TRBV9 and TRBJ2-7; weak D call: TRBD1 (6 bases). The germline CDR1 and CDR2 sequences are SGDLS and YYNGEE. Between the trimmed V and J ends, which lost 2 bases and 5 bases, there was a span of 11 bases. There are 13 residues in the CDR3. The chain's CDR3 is CASSVGGTHEQYF. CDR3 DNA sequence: TGTGCCAGCAGCGTTGGGGGCACCCACGAGCAGTACTTC.

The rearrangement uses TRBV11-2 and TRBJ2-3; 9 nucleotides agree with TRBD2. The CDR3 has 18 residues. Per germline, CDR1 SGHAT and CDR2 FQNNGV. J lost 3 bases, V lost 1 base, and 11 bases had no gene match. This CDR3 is CASSLVLGSGGLTDTQYF. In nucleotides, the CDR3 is TGTGCCAGCAGCTTAGTCCTTGGTAGCGGGGGCTTAACAGATACGCAGTATTTT.

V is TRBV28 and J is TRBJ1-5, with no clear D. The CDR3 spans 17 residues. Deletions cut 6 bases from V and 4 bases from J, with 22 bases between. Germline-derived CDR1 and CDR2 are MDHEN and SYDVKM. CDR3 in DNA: TGTGCCAGCAGCCCCCCCTCCCGGGCCACCCGAAATCAGCCCCAGCATTTT. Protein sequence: CASSPPSRATRNQPQHF.

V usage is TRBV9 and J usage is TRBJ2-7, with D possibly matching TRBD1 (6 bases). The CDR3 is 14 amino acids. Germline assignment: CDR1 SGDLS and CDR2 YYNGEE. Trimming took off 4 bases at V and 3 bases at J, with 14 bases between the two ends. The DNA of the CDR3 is TGTGCCAGCAGCCCGACAGGTCTTTTCTACGAGCAGTACTTC. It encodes CASSPTGLFYEQYF.

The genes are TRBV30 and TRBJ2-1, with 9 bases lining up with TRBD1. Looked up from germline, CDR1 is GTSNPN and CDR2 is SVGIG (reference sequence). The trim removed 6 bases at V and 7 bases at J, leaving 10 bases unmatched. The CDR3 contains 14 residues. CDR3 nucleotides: TGTGCCTGCTCACAGGGGGCGCTAGGAAATGAGCAGTTCTTC. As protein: CACSQGALGNEQFF.

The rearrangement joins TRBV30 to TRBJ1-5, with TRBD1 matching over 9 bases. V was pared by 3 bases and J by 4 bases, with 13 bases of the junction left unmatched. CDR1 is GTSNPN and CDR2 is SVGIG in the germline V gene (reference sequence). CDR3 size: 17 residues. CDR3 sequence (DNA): TGTGCCTGGAGCACACGAATCGGGACAGGGAGGAATCAGCCCCAGCATTTT. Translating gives CAWSTRIGTGRNQPQHF.

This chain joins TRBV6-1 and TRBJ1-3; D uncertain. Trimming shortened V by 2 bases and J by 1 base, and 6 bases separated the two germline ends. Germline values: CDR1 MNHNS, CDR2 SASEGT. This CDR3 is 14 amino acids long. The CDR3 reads CASSESLSGNTIYF. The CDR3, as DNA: TGTGCCAGCAGTGAAAGTTTGTCTGGAAACACCATATATTTT.

CDR3: CATSSGQNYGYTF. Written as DNA, the CDR3 is TGTGCCACCAGCAGCGGCCAGAACTATGGCTACACCTTC. This chain joins TRBV15 and TRBJ1-2, with D hard to call. Germline CDR1 and CDR2: LNHNV and YYDKDF (reference sequence). Between the trimmed V and J ends, which lost 3 bases and 2 bases, there was a span of 7 bases. CDR3 length: 13 amino acids.

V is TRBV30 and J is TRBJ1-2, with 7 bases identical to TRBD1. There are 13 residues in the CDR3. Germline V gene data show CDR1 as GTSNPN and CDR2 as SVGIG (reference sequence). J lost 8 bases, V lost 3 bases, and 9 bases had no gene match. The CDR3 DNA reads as TGTGCCTGGAGGGCTGGACAGGTGACGGGCTACACCTTC. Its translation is CAWRAGQVTGYTF.

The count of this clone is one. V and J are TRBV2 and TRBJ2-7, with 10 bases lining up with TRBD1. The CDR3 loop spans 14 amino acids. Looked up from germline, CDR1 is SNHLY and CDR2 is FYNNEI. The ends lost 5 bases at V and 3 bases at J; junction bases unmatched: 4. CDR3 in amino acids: CASSKGQGLYEQYF. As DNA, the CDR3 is TGTGCCAGCAGTAAGGGACAGGGGCTCTACGAGCAGTACTTC.

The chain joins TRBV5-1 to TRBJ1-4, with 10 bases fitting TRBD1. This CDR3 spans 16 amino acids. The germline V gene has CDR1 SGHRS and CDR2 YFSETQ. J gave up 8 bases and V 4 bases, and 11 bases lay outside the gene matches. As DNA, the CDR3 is TGCGCCAGCAGCCAGTCCGGGACAGGGGATGGGGAAAAACTGTTTTTT. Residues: CASSQSGTGDGEKLFF.

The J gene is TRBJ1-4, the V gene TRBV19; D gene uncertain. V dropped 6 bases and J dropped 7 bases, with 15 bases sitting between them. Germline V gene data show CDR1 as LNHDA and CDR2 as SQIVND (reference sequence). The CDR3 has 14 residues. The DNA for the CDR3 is TGTGCCAGTAGCATGGACGGAGGGAGTGAAAAACTGTTTTTT. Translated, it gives CASSMDGGSEKLFF.

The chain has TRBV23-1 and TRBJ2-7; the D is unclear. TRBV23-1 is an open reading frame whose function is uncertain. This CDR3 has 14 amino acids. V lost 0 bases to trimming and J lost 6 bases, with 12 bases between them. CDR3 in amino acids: CASSQSHPDLEQYF. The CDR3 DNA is TGCGCCAGCAGTCAATCCCACCCCGACCTCGAGCAGTACTTC.

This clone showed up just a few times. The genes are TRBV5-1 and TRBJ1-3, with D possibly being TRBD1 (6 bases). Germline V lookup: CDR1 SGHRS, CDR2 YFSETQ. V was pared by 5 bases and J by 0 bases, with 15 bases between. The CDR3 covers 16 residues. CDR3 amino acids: CASRIGTPGSGNTIYF. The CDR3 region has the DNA TGCGCCAGCAGGATCGGGACACCCGGCTCTGGAAACACCATATATTTT. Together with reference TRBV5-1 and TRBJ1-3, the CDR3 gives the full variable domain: KAGVTQTPRYLIKTRGQQVTLSCSPISGHRSVSWYQQTPGQGLQFLFEYFSETQRNKGNFPGRFSGRQFSNSRSEMNVSTLELGDSALYLCASRIGTPGSGNTIYFGEGSWLTVV.

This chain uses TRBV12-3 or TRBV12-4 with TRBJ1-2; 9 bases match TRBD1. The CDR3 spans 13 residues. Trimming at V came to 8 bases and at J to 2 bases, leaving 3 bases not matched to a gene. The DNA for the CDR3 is TGTGCCAGCGGACAGGGGCTGAACTATGGCTACACCTTC. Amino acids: CASGQGLNYGYTF.

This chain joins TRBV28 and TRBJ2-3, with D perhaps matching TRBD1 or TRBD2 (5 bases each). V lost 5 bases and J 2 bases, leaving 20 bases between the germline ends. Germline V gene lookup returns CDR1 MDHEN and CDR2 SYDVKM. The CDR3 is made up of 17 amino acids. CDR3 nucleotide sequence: TGTGCCAGCAGTAGCTCGATTGACAGCGGCCCCACAGATACGCAGTATTTT. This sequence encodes CASSSSIDSGPTDTQYF.

The CDR3 is CASSPPMGGAETQYF. For the CDR3, the DNA is TGTGCCAGCTCACCACCGATGGGGGGCGCGGAGACCCAGTACTTC. The chain links TRBV18 to TRBJ2-5; D could derive from TRBD1 or TRBD2 (6 bases each). From germline, CDR1 is KGHSH and CDR2 LQKENI. The CDR3 has 15 amino acids. V was trimmed by 0 bases and J by 5 bases, leaving 13 bases between them.

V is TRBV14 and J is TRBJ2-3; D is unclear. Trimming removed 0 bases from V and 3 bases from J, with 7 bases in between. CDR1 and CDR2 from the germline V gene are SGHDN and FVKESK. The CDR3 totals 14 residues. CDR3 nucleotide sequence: TGTGCCAGCAGCCAAGATCTTGCTACAGATACGCAGTATTTT. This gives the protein CASSQDLATDTQYF.

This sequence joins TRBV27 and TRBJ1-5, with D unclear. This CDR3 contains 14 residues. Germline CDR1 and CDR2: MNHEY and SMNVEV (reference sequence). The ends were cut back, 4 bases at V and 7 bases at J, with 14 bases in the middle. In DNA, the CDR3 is TGTGCCAGCAGTTCCGGTGGGATCGTACAGCCCCAGCATTTT. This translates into CASSSGGIVQPQHF.

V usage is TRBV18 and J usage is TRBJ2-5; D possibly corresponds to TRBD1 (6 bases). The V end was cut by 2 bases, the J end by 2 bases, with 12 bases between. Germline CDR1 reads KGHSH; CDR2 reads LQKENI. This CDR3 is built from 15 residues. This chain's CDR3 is CASSPSRQAQETQYF. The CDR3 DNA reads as TGTGCCAGCTCACCATCTAGACAGGCTCAAGAGACCCAGTACTTC.

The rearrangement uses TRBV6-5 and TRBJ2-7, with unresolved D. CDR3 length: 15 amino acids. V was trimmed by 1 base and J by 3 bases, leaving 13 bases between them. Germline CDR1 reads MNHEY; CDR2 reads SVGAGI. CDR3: CASSYYRTTLYEQYF. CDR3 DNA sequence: TGTGCCAGCAGTTACTACCGGACCACGCTCTACGAGCAGTACTTC.

The CDR3 spells CASSSVTVALGYTF. In nucleotides, the CDR3 is TGTGCCAGCAGCTCTGTTACAGTGGCCCTTGGCTACACCTTC. The J gene is TRBJ1-2, the V gene TRBV7-2, with unresolved D. Germline loops: CDR1 SGHTA, CDR2 FQGNSA. The germline V and J ends were trimmed by 4 bases and 7 bases, with 16 bases remaining between them. The CDR3 loop spans 14 amino acids.

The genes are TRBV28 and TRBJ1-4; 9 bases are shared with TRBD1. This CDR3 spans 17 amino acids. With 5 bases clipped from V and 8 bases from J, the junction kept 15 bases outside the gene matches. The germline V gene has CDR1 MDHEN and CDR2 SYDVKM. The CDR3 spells CASSTSGTGLLSEKLFF. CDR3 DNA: TGTGCCAGCAGTACCTCCGGGACAGGGCTTCTAAGCGAAAAACTGTTTTTT.

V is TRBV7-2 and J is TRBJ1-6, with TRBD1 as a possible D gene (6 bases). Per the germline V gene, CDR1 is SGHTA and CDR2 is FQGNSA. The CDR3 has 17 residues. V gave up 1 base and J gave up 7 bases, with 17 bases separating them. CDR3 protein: CASSLVLGGAGNSPLHF. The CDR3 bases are TGTGCCAGCAGCTTAGTCTTAGGGGGGGCAGGGAATTCACCCCTCCACTTT.

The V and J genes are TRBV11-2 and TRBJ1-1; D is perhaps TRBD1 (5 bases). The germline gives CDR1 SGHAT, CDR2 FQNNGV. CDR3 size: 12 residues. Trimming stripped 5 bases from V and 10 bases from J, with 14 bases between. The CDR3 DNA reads TGTGCCAGCAGCGCCTCAGGGTTGGGAGCTTTCTTT. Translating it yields CASSASGLGAFF.

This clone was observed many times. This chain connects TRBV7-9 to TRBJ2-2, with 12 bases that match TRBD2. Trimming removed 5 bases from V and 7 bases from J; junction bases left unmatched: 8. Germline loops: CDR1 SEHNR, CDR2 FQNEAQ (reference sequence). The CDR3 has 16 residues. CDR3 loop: CASSRLAGATGGELFF. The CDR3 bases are TGTGCCAGCAGCCGACTAGCGGGGGCCACGGGCGGGGAGCTGTTTTTT.

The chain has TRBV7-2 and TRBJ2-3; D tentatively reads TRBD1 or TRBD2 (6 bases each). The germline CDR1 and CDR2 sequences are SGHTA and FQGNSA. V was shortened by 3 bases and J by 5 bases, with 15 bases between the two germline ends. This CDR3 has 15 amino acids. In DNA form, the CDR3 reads TGTGCCAGCAGCTTCTACGGGGGCAAGGGAGATACGCAGTATTTT. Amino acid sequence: CASSFYGGKGDTQYF.